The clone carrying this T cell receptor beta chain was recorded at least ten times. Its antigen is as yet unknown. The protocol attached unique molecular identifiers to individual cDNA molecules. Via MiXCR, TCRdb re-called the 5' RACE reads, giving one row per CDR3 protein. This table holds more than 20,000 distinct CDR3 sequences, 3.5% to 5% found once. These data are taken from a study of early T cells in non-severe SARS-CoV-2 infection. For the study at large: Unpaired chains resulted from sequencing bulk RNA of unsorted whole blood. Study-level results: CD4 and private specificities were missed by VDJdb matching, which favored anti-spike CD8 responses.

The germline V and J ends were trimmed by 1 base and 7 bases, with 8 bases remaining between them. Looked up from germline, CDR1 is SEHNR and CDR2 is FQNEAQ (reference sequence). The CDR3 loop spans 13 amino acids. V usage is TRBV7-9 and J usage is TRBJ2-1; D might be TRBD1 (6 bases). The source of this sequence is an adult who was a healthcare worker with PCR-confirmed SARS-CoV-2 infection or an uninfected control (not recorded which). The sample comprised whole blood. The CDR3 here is CASSLDRGNEQFF. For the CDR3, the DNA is TGTGCCAGCAGCTTAGATAGGGGGAATGAGCAGTTCTTC.